These 11 T cell receptor beta chains were all obtained from the same sample, sequenced in a study of blood T cell repertoires in COVID-19. This table comes from immunoSEQ multiplex PCR, and its TCRdb copy is limited to in-frame clones, with some not included. The data show roughly 250,000 clones, with approximately 90% seen just once and 1.2% held by the top ten. The material sequenced was PBMCs or T cells enriched from blood (not recorded which). The receptors derive from a human donor in a cohort exposed to, infected with or recovered from COVID-19 (not recorded which). The donor label of this sample is uncertain.

The chain joins TRBV19 to TRBJ1-2; the D gene is possibly TRBD1 (5 bases). The CDR3 sequence is 15 residues long. Germline V gene lookup returns CDR1 LNHDA and CDR2 SQIVND (reference sequence). V was clipped by 7 bases and J by 3 bases, with 18 bases between them. The chain's CDR3 is CASTNVLGGYYGYTF. Written as DNA, the CDR3 is TGTGCCAGTACCAATGTCTTGGGGGGGTACTATGGCTACACCTTC.

The chain couples TRBV11-3 to TRBJ2-3; TRBD2 matches at 8 bases. The CDR3 length is 14 residues. Trimming took 5 bases from V and 1 from J; bases not matched to a gene: 2. Germline CDR1 reads SGHNT; CDR2 reads YENEEA. CDR3 residues: CASSLRGGTDTQYF. CDR3 coding DNA: TGTGCCAGCAGCCTGCGGGGGGGCACAGATACGCAGTATTTT.

This chain connects TRBV11-3 to TRBJ1-1, with D tentatively TRBD1 (5 bases). The germline CDR1 and CDR2 sequences are SGHNT and YENEEA. V was trimmed by 3 bases and J by 2 bases, leaving 10 bases between them. The CDR3 loop spans 14 amino acids. CDR3 sequence: CASSFPDSNTEAFF. The CDR3, as DNA: TGTGCCAGCAGCTTCCCTGACAGCAACACTGAAGCTTTCTTT.

The chain recombines TRBV18 with TRBJ2-3; 9 bases are a match to TRBD1. Germline V CDR1 and CDR2: KGHSH, LQKENI. The CDR3 is 16 amino acids. The junction had 7 bases not matched to a gene; V was cut back by 4 bases and J by 2 bases. CDR3: CASSRRTGVDTDTQYF. The CDR3 DNA reads TGTGCCAGCTCACGACGGACAGGGGTCGACACAGATACGCAGTATTTT.

The gene calls are TRBV6-6 and TRBJ2-1; a possible D gene is TRBD2 (6 bases). Germline V lookup: CDR1 MNHNY, CDR2 SVGAGI (reference sequence). CDR3 size: 15 residues. Between the trimmed V and J ends, which lost 5 bases and 10 bases, there was a span of 21 bases. The CDR3 sequence is CASSARDSLKLEQFF. The CDR3 nucleotides are TGTGCCAGCAGTGCCCGGGACTCCCTAAAGTTAGAGCAGTTCTTC.

The chain couples TRBV2 to TRBJ2-5, with 11 nucleotides matching TRBD1. Germline assignment: CDR1 SNHLY and CDR2 FYNNEI. The V gene end was trimmed by 10 bases and the J gene end by 4 bases; junction bases not matched to a gene: 8. CDR3 size: 14 residues. CDR3 region: CATGQGARGETQYF. The CDR3 DNA follows: TGTGCCACCGGACAGGGGGCAAGAGGAGAGACCCAGTACTTC.

This rearrangement joins TRBV19 to TRBJ2-7; the D gene is possibly TRBD1 (5 bases). Germline V gene data show CDR1 as LNHDA and CDR2 as SQIVND (reference sequence). This CDR3 region has 14 residues. V shed 4 bases and J shed 2 bases, with 12 bases lying between them. The CDR3 is CASSSQDTPYEQYF. The CDR3 coding sequence is TGTGCCAGTAGTAGCCAGGACACCCCCTACGAGCAGTACTTC.

This clone was seen only once. The V and J genes are TRBV5-4 and TRBJ1-2, with 7 nucleotides matching TRBD1. The CDR3 totals 14 residues. The J segment lost 6 bases and the V segment lost 7 bases, leaving 12 bases of the junction unmatched. Germline loops: CDR1 SGHNT, CDR2 YYREEE (reference sequence). The CDR3 loop reads CASGLSQGRDGYTF. In DNA, the CDR3 is TGTGCCAGCGGCCTTTCACAGGGGAGAGATGGCTACACCTTC.

This chain connects TRBV27 to TRBJ2-1, with a weak D call TRBD1 (5 bases). The CDR3 totals 15 residues. Germline CDR1 MNHEY, CDR2 SMNVEV (reference sequence). CDR3: CAYSPDTISYNEQFF. The CDR3 DNA reads TGTGCTTACTCTCCGGACACCATCTCCTACAATGAGCAGTTCTTC.

This clone was seen just once. The chain carries TRBV11-3 and TRBJ2-5, with 9 bases fitting TRBD2. This CDR3 contains 15 residues. The germline gives CDR1 SGHNT, CDR2 YENEEA. Losses at the gene ends were 4 bases for V and 4 bases for J; bases not matched to a gene: 7. CDR3 bases: TGTGCCAGCAGCTCCGCCTCTAGCGGGGTAGAGACCCAGTACTTC. Its translation: CASSSASSGVETQYF.

In this sample, this clone turned up a few times. V gene TRBV28 combines with J gene TRBJ1-2; maybe TRBD1 (5 bases). V was clipped by 6 bases and J by 4 bases, with 18 bases between them. The CDR3 covers 15 residues. CDR1 and CDR2 (germline): MDHEN, SYDVKM. The CDR3 sequence is CASRMGTAEGYGYTF. CDR3 sequence (DNA): TGTGCCAGCAGAATGGGGACGGCGGAGGGCTATGGCTACACCTTC.